These 32 T cell receptor beta chains came from one sample sequenced in a study of cytomegalovirus exposure and HLA in healthy donors. This PCR relied on a set of 60 Vbeta primers and 13 Jbeta primers. Assay used: immunoSEQ multiplex PCR; TCRdb lists only in-frame clones, some missing. Of 100,000 to 150,000 clones listed, roughly 18% were seen once; the top ten hold roughly 3%. Sequenced sample: PBMCs. The receptor set was obtained from a female donor in good health and CMV-seropositive.

A few counts support this clone. CDR3 DNA sequence: TGTGCCAGCAGCGTACAGAGGGCAGATACGCAGTATTTT. Protein: CASSVQRADTQYF. The chain combines TRBV9 with TRBJ2-3; maybe TRBD2 (5 bases). V lost 1 base and J lost 4, with 7 bases in between. The CDR3 spans 13 residues. The germline gives CDR1 SGDLS, CDR2 YYNGEE. The entire variable domain, with the rest obtained from reference TRBV9 and TRBJ2-3, is as follows: DSGVTQTPKHLITATGQRVTLRCSPRSGDLSVYWYQQSLDQGLQFLIQYYNGEERAKGNILERFSAQQFPDLHSELNLSSLELGDSALYFCASSVQRADTQYFGPGTRLTVL.

A few counts support this clone. The CDR3 DNA reads as TGTGCCAGCAGCTTGTGGCAGGGCGATCAGCCCCAGCATTTT. Protein sequence: CASSLWQGDQPQHF. The chain is built from TRBV5-8 and TRBJ1-5; the D gene is possibly TRBD1 (5 bases). V lost 1 base, J lost 5 bases, and 10 bases lay in between. Germline V lookup: CDR1 SGHTS, CDR2 YDEGEE. The CDR3 loop spans 14 amino acids.

J is TRBJ1-4 and V is TRBV6-6; D remains unclear. The CDR3 has 14 amino acids. Trimming took 6 bases from V and 8 from J, leaving 16 bases between them. Germline lookup yields CDR1 MNHNY and CDR2 SVGAGI (reference sequence). Here the CDR3 reads CASSQRSSQEKLFF. In DNA form, the CDR3 reads TGTGCCAGCAGCCAGCGTTCGAGCCAGGAAAAACTGTTTTTT.

The V and J genes are TRBV4-1 and TRBJ1-4, with a possible D match to TRBD1 (5 bases). The CDR3 sequence is 15 residues long. V was trimmed by 1 base and J by 6 bases, leaving 12 bases between them. Germline V CDR1 and CDR2: MGHRA, YSYEKL. The CDR3 protein is CASSQGAGPDEKLFF. For the CDR3, the DNA is TGCGCCAGCAGCCAAGGCGCAGGGCCGGATGAAAAACTGTTTTTT.

This clone was found a few times. The V call is TRBV29-1, the J call TRBJ1-4; D gene ambiguous. Germline V gene lookup returns CDR1 SQVTM and CDR2 ANQGSEA. Trimming took 4 bases from V and 3 from J, leaving 6 bases between them. This CDR3 contains 12 residues. Here the CDR3 reads CSVGGSNEKLFF. The CDR3 DNA reads as TGCAGCGTTGGAGGGTCTAATGAAAAACTGTTTTTT.

The CDR3 is CASSGDTWGNQPQHF. The CDR3 region has the DNA TGTGCCAGCAGTGGGGACACGTGGGGCAATCAGCCCCAGCATTTT. The V call is TRBV6-1, the J call TRBJ1-5, with a possible D match to TRBD1 (6 bases). V was cut by 4 bases and J by 2 bases, with 12 bases left in between. Germline values: CDR1 MNHNS, CDR2 SASEGT. The CDR3 totals 15 residues.

The rearrangement joins TRBV28 to TRBJ2-3; D might be TRBD2 (5 bases). This CDR3 has 15 residues. From germline, CDR1 is MDHEN and CDR2 SYDVKM. Trimming left V 7 bases short and J 0 bases short, with 14 bases between. The CDR3 DNA reads TGTGCCAGCATACTGGGTAGGACTAGCACAGATACGCAGTATTTT. It yields the protein CASILGRTSTDTQYF.

This chain connects TRBV7-2 to TRBJ1-2; D is uncertain. V lost 8 bases and J 4 bases, leaving 11 bases between the germline ends. Looked up from germline, CDR1 is SGHTA and CDR2 is FQGNSA. The CDR3 loop spans 12 amino acids. CDR3 sequence (DNA): TGTGCCAGCGCCACACCCAGCTATGGCTACACCTTC. It yields the protein CASATPSYGYTF. The full variable domain, with the rest looked up from reference TRBV7-2 and TRBJ1-2, is GAGVSQSPSNKVTEKGKDVELRCDPISGHTALYWYRQSLGQGLEFLIYFQGNSAPDKSGLPSDRFSAERTGGSVSTLTIQRTQQEDSAVYLCASATPSYGYTFGSGTRLTVV.

The chain carries TRBV4-3 and TRBJ2-6, with a weak D call TRBD1 (6 bases). Trimming cost V 0 bases and J 3 bases, with 15 bases left between them. Germline assignment: CDR1 LGHNA and CDR2 YSLEER. CDR3 length: 18 amino acids. The CDR3 bases are TGCGCCAGCAGCCAAGAAGCCGACAGGATAATTGGGGCCAACGTCCTGACTTTC. Amino acids: CASSQEADRIIGANVLTF.

The table lists this clone with a few counts. CDR3 sequence reads: CASSVAGDNEQFF. The CDR3 nucleotides are TGTGCCAGCAGCGTAGCGGGGGATAATGAGCAGTTCTTC. V gene TRBV9 combines with J gene TRBJ2-1, with a weak D call TRBD2 (6 bases). The CDR3 runs 13 residues. Germline values: CDR1 SGDLS, CDR2 YYNGEE. V dropped 0 bases and J dropped 7 bases, with 8 bases sitting between them.

This clone was seen a few times. CDR3 in DNA: TGTGCCAGCAGGGGGACAGGGGGCCCTTATAGCAATCAGCCCCAGCATTTT. This sequence encodes CASRGTGGPYSNQPQHF. This rearrangement joins TRBV2 to TRBJ1-5, with TRBD1 matching over 12 bases. V dropped 6 bases and J dropped 0; count of bases not matched to a gene: 6. Germline CDR1 SNHLY, CDR2 FYNNEI. The CDR3 has 17 amino acids.

The chain has TRBV2 and TRBJ2-7, with D tentatively TRBD1 (5 bases). V was trimmed by 7 bases and J by 0 bases, leaving 13 bases between them. Germline CDR1 and CDR2: SNHLY and FYNNEI. CDR3 length: 14 amino acids. The CDR3 protein is CASKVTESSYEQYF. DNA of the CDR3: TGTGCCAGCAAGGTGACAGAGTCCTCCTACGAGCAGTACTTC.

This clone turned up a few times. The chain carries TRBV6-6 and TRBJ1-1; D possibly corresponds to TRBD1 (6 bases). Germline loops: CDR1 MNHNY, CDR2 SVGAGI (reference sequence). The CDR3 extends over 14 amino acids. V lost 0 bases to trimming and J lost 3 bases, with 8 bases between them. The chain's CDR3 is CASSYSGGHTEAFF. CDR3 bases: TGTGCCAGCAGTTACTCGGGGGGGCACACTGAAGCTTTCTTT.

The rearrangement links TRBV7-9 to TRBJ2-3; 10 bases map to TRBD2. The trim removed 1 base at V and 4 bases at J, leaving 14 bases unmatched. This CDR3 spans 19 amino acids. Germline CDR1 is SEHNR and CDR2 is FQNEAQ (reference sequence). The CDR3 loop reads CASSLGVLAGARGADTQYF. In DNA form, the CDR3 reads TGTGCCAGCAGCTTAGGTGTCCTAGCGGGGGCACGGGGTGCAGATACGCAGTATTTT.

The chain employs TRBV27 and TRBJ1-2, with unresolved D. The CDR3 is 14 residues long. The V gene's germline CDR1 is MNHEY and CDR2 SMNVEV (reference sequence). Trimming took off 5 bases at V and 8 bases at J, with 18 bases between the two ends. CDR3 region: CASSPTGWSGGYTF. CDR3 DNA: TGTGCCAGCAGTCCTACTGGTTGGTCGGGAGGCTACACCTTC.

Only a few counts were recorded for this clone. V and J are TRBV15 and TRBJ1-4, with unresolved D. Between the trimmed V and J ends, which lost 0 bases and 0 bases, there was a span of 8 bases. Germline CDR1 reads LNHNV; CDR2 reads YYDKDF (reference sequence). CDR3 length equals 16 residues. The CDR3 nucleotides are TGTGCCACCAGCAGAGATCGGTCGGCAACTAATGAAAAACTGTTTTTT. Translated, it gives CATSRDRSATNEKLFF. Based on the CDR3 plus reference TRBV15 and TRBJ1-4, the full variable domain is DAMVIQNPRYQVTQFGKPVTLSCSQTLNHNVMYWYQQKSSQAPKLLFHYYDKDFNNEADTPDNFQSRRPNTSFCFLDIRSPGLGDTAMYLCATSRDRSATNEKLFFGSGTQLSVL.

This clone was seen a handful of times. The chain has TRBV2 and TRBJ2-5; D might be TRBD1 (5 bases). Germline V CDR1 and CDR2: SNHLY, FYNNEI. CDR3 size: 13 residues. V lost 8 bases and J 0 bases, leaving 10 bases between the germline ends. The CDR3 here is CASGQGNQETQYF. CDR3 in DNA: TGTGCCAGCGGTCAGGGAAACCAAGAGACCCAGTACTTC.

This clone was seen a handful of times. The rearrangement links TRBV4-2 to TRBJ2-1; TRBD2 aligns across 11 bases. The CDR3 spans 15 residues. Looked up from germline, CDR1 is LGHNA and CDR2 is YNFKEQ. The J segment lost 3 bases and the V segment lost 4 bases, leaving 2 bases of the junction unmatched. The CDR3 DNA is TGTGCCAGCAGCCTGGGACTAGCGGTCTACAATGAGCAGTTCTTC. It specifies CASSLGLAVYNEQFF.

This clone has a handful of counts. V is TRBV5-1 and J is TRBJ1-5, with TRBD1 matching over 9 bases. The V gene's germline CDR1 is SGHRS and CDR2 YFSETQ. CDR3 length equals 15 residues. V lost 0 bases to trimming and J lost 5 bases; unmatched junction nucleotides: 3. The CDR3 reads CASSLEGQGDQPQHF. The CDR3 DNA follows: TGCGCCAGCAGCTTGGAGGGACAGGGAGATCAGCCCCAGCATTTT.

The chain is built from TRBV29-1 and TRBJ2-7; 7 positions agree with TRBD1. In germline, CDR1 is SQVTM, CDR2 ANQGSEA. The trim removed 5 bases at V and 2 bases at J, leaving 15 bases unmatched. CDR3 length equals 16 residues. CDR3 region: CSVRQTIGTATYEQYF. The DNA of the CDR3 is TGCAGCGTTAGACAAACTATCGGGACAGCGACCTACGAGCAGTACTTC.

In regard to this clone: This sample includes further DNA sequences coding for the same CDR3. The chain employs TRBV4-3 and TRBJ1-1, with D tentatively TRBD1 (6 bases). Germline V gene data show CDR1 as LGHNA and CDR2 as YSLEER. Trimming took 4 bases from V and 7 from J, leaving 19 bases between them. This CDR3 contains 15 residues. CDR3 DNA sequence: TGCGCCAGCAGCCGTAACAGGGCACCTCAGAATGAAGCTTTCTTT. This sequence encodes CASSRNRAPQNEAFF.

This clone was seen a few times. V usage is TRBV2 and J usage is TRBJ2-7; D perhaps matches TRBD1 (7 bases). V lost 7 bases, J lost 6 bases, and 13 bases lay in between. The CDR3 length is 12 residues. Germline assignment: CDR1 SNHLY and CDR2 FYNNEI. The CDR3 nucleotides are TGTGCCAGCAATCCAGGGGGAGGCGAGCAGTACTTC. Protein product: CASNPGGGEQYF.

The V and J genes are TRBV2 and TRBJ2-7; the D gene is possibly TRBD2 (6 bases). Looked up from germline, CDR1 is SNHLY and CDR2 is FYNNEI. The CDR3 consists of 15 residues. The germline V and J ends were trimmed by 5 bases and 0 bases, with 14 bases remaining between them. Written as DNA, the CDR3 is TGTGCCAGCAGTACACGATGGCGGGGCTCCTACGAGCAGTACTTC. Its translation: CASSTRWRGSYEQYF.

This clone was seen only a few times. The chain employs TRBV6-5 and TRBJ2-7; 9 bases line up with TRBD2. The germline V gene has CDR1 MNHEY and CDR2 SVGAGI. This CDR3 has 15 residues. With V trimmed by 6 bases and J by 2 bases, 8 bases remained unmatched. DNA for the CDR3: TGTGCCAGCAGAGTACTAGCGGGTGAAACCTACGAGCAGTACTTC. Translation gives CASRVLAGETYEQYF.

The sample holds a few counts of this clone. The V and J genes are TRBV28 and TRBJ2-3; 7 bases fit TRBD1. With 5 bases clipped from V and 0 bases from J, the junction kept 8 bases outside the gene matches. Germline V CDR1 and CDR2: MDHEN, SYDVKM. The CDR3 extends over 16 amino acids. CDR3 DNA: TGTGCCAGCAGTACCCGGGACAGCAGGAGCACAGATACGCAGTATTTT. Translating it yields CASSTRDSRSTDTQYF. Supplemented by reference TRBV28 and TRBJ2-3, the full variable domain reads DVKVTQSSRYLVKRTGEKVFLECVQDMDHENMFWYRQDPGLGLRLIYFSYDVKMKEKGDIPEGYSVSREKKERFSLILESASTNQTSMYLCASSTRDSRSTDTQYFGPGTRLTVL.

The chain links TRBV6-6 to TRBJ2-1; D unclear. The CDR3 covers 11 residues. Trimming cost V 3 bases and J 8 bases, with 5 bases left between them. Germline loops: CDR1 MNHNY, CDR2 SVGAGI (reference sequence). CDR3 region: CASSYYDEQFF. CDR3 bases: TGTGCCAGCAGTTATTATGATGAGCAGTTCTTC.

The rearrangement uses TRBV6-6 and TRBJ2-3, with 9 positions matching TRBD1. Germline CDR1 reads MNHNY; CDR2 reads SVGAGI (reference sequence). With V trimmed by 6 bases and J by 4 bases, 8 bases remained unmatched. This CDR3 spans 15 amino acids. CDR3 coding DNA: TGTGCCAGCAGCAACGGACAGGGGATGTCAGATACGCAGTATTTT. Its translation is CASSNGQGMSDTQYF.

The genes are TRBV18 and TRBJ2-7; unclear D gene. The V end lost 2 bases, the J end lost 0 bases, and 8 bases lay between the germline ends. The CDR3 sequence is 14 residues long. Germline V gene data show CDR1 as KGHSH and CDR2 as LQKENI. This CDR3 is CASSPFADSYEQYF. The CDR3 DNA reads TGTGCCAGCTCACCATTCGCGGACTCCTACGAGCAGTACTTC.

The rearrangement links TRBV29-1 to TRBJ2-1, with 15 bases fitting TRBD2. Per the germline V gene, CDR1 is SQVTM and CDR2 is ANQGSEA. This CDR3 has 15 amino acids. The V segment lost 6 bases and the J segment 8 bases; nucleotides outside the gene matches: 8. The CDR3 spells CSVTGTSGGTDEQFF. The CDR3 DNA reads TGCAGCGTGACAGGGACTAGCGGGGGGACCGATGAGCAGTTCTTC.

This chain links TRBV6-5 with TRBJ2-5; D might be TRBD2 (6 bases). The V gene lost 4 bases and the J gene lost 5 bases, with 20 bases spanning the gap. CDR3 length equals 16 residues. Germline loops: CDR1 MNHEY, CDR2 SVGAGI. The DNA for the CDR3 is TGTGCCAGCAGTTCCCCCTCCGGACTAAGGACGGAGACCCAGTACTTC. This gives the protein CASSSPSGLRTETQYF.

This chain uses TRBV7-9 with TRBJ2-1, with TRBD1 matching over 11 bases. The CDR3 is 17 residues long. V was pared by 5 bases and J by 0 bases, with 6 bases of the junction left unmatched. Germline CDR1 is SEHNR and CDR2 is FQNEAQ (reference sequence). Here the CDR3 reads CASSIEGTGGSYNEQFF. The CDR3, as DNA: TGTGCCAGCAGCATAGAGGGGACAGGGGGCTCCTACAATGAGCAGTTCTTC.

This sequence joins TRBV30 and TRBJ2-7, with 9 bases aligning to TRBD1. V was pared by 3 bases and J by 9 bases, with 12 bases of the junction left unmatched. CDR3 size: 14 residues. Germline assignment: CDR1 GTSNPN and CDR2 SVGIG (reference sequence). CDR3 coding DNA: TGTGCCTGGAGCCTCGGGACAGGGAGGTTCGGGCAGTACTTC. It specifies CAWSLGTGRFGQYF.